This entry lists 19 T cell receptor beta chains sequenced from one sample in a study of response to subunit inactivated influenza vaccine. TCRdb ran MiXCR on the RT-PCR reads and lists one entry per CDR3 protein. There are hundreds of thousands of distinct CDR3 sequences in the sample; approximately 20% occur only once, and approximately 10% lies in the top ten. This sample comprised PBMCs from blood, obtained approximately 20 months after vaccination. The receptors were sampled from a man in his fifties or sixties who received an inactivated influenza vaccine.

The genes are TRBV2 and TRBJ1-5, with D possibly matching TRBD1 (5 bases). The germline V gene has CDR1 SNHLY and CDR2 FYNNEI. The CDR3 covers 15 residues. Trimming left V 5 bases short and J 0 bases short, with 11 bases between. The CDR3: CASSPGTPSNQPQHF. Written as DNA, the CDR3 is TGTGCCAGCAGTCCGGGGACTCCTAGCAATCAGCCCCAGCATTTT. The full variable domain, with the rest looked up from reference TRBV2 and TRBJ1-5, is EPEVTQTPSHQVTQMGQEVILRCVPISNHLYFYWYRQILGQKVEFLVSFYNNEISEKSEIFDDQFSVERPDGSNFTLKIRSTKLEDSAMYFCASSPGTPSNQPQHFGDGTRLSIL.

This clonotype was recorded many times. J is TRBJ1-2 and V is TRBV4-3, with 9 bases fitting TRBD1. V was pared by 6 bases and J by 4 bases, with 9 bases of the junction left unmatched. The CDR3 spans 15 residues. Germline CDR1 is LGHNA and CDR2 is YSLEER. The CDR3 nucleotides are TGCGCCAGCAGTCTCGACAGGGGGGATATCTATGGCTACACCTTC. This encodes CASSLDRGDIYGYTF.

This rearrangement joins TRBV29-1 to TRBJ2-7; D gene uncertain. The V and J ends lost 1 base and 4 bases respectively, with 5 bases between them. CDR1 is SQVTM and CDR2 is ANQGSEA in the germline V gene. The CDR3 sequence is 11 residues long. The DNA of the CDR3 is TGCAGCGTTGAAGGGGCGTACGAGCAGTACTTC. Encoded protein: CSVEGAYEQYF.

The sample holds a few counts of this clonotype. The chain joins TRBV6-2 or TRBV6-3 to TRBJ1-1, with D possibly being TRBD1 (6 bases). V gave up 4 bases and J gave up 7 bases, with 13 bases separating them. CDR1 MNHEY and CDR2 SVGEGT come from the germline V gene. The CDR3 covers 13 residues. This CDR3 is CASSFGTPNEAFF. DNA of the CDR3: TGTGCCAGCAGTTTCGGGACACCAAATGAAGCTTTCTTT.

This clonotype was detected only a few times. This chain links TRBV7-8 with TRBJ1-3; no clear D. The CDR3 runs 17 residues. Trimming removed 5 bases at V and 4 bases at J, with 21 bases between. From germline, CDR1 is SGHVS and CDR2 FQNEAQ. As DNA, the CDR3 is TGTGCCAGCAGCGTTTTGTATAGCGCAGATCCGGGAAACACCATATATTTT. The encoded protein is CASSVLYSADPGNTIYF. The whole variable domain, filled in from reference TRBV7-8 and TRBJ1-3, reads GAGVSQSPRYKVAKRGQDVALRCDPISGHVSLFWYQQALGQGPEFLTYFQNEAQLDKSGLPSDRFFAERPEGSVSTLKIQRTQQEDSAVYLCASSVLYSADPGNTIYFGEGSWLTVV.

This sequence joins TRBV6-5 and TRBJ2-7; weak D call: TRBD2 (7 bases). Germline values: CDR1 MNHEY, CDR2 SVGAGI. This CDR3 region has 15 residues. The V gene lost 0 bases and the J gene lost 2 bases, with 11 bases spanning the gap. The CDR3 nucleotides read TGTGCCAGCAGTTACTCCGGGGGGCGCGCCTACGAGCAGTACTTC. Residues: CASSYSGGRAYEQYF.

The genes are TRBV20-1 and TRBJ1-5; 10 bases agree with TRBD1. CDR1 and CDR2 (germline): DFQATT, SNEGSKA (reference sequence). CDR3 size: 13 residues. The trim removed 6 bases at V and 6 bases at J, leaving 5 bases unmatched. For the CDR3, the DNA is TGCAGTGCAATCGGACAGGGGGGTCAGCCCCAGCATTTT. Encoded protein: CSAIGQGGQPQHF.

For the CDR3, the DNA is TGTGCCAGCAGCAATCTAGCGGGAGATGAGCAGTTCTTC. This sequence encodes CASSNLAGDEQFF. The rearrangement joins TRBV6-2 or TRBV6-3 to TRBJ2-1; TRBD2 matches 10 bases. There are 13 residues in the CDR3. J was trimmed by 8 bases and V by 6 bases; bases with no gene match: 4. Germline CDR1 reads MNHEY; CDR2 reads SVGEGT.

This clonotype has a handful of counts. The gene calls are TRBV12-3 or TRBV12-4 and TRBJ2-7; perhaps TRBD1 as D (6 bases). CDR3 length: 15 amino acids. V was pared by 5 bases and J by 3 bases, with 17 bases between. CDR3 DNA: TGTGCCAGCAGTCCCAACAGGGCCTTCAACTACGAGCAGTACTTC. The encoded protein is CASSPNRAFNYEQYF.

V usage is TRBV11-2 and J usage is TRBJ2-1; 10 bases are a match to TRBD2. The CDR3 is 15 residues long. After removal of 9 bases from V and 6 bases from J, the junction contained 11 bases not matched to a gene. Germline lookup yields CDR1 SGHAT and CDR2 FQNNGV. The CDR3 sequence: CASTPGTSVGNEQFF. The DNA for the CDR3 is TGTGCCAGTACCCCCGGGACTAGCGTGGGCAATGAGCAGTTCTTC.

This chain connects TRBV12-3 or TRBV12-4 to TRBJ1-5; 10 bases are shared with TRBD1. This CDR3 spans 14 amino acids. J lost 8 bases, V lost 0 bases, and 1 base had no gene match. CDR3 nucleotides: TGTGCCAGCAGTTTAGCGGACAGGGGGGAGCCCCAGCATTTT. Translation: CASSLADRGEPQHF.

This rearrangement joins TRBV28 to TRBJ2-4; 8 bases are shared with TRBD1. Trimming took 1 base from V and 1 from J; bases not matched to a gene: 6. There are 17 residues in the CDR3. Germline V gene data show CDR1 as MDHEN and CDR2 as SYDVKM. The CDR3 sequence is CASSLLRTGRAKNIQYF. CDR3 in DNA: TGTGCCAGCAGTTTATTAAGGACAGGGAGGGCCAAAAACATTCAGTACTTC.

This clonotype showed up just a few times. This chain connects TRBV15 to TRBJ2-7; a weak D match, TRBD1 (5 bases). Looked up from germline, CDR1 is LNHNV and CDR2 is YYDKDF (reference sequence). The CDR3 is made up of 12 amino acids. Trimming removed 1 base at V and 5 bases at J, with 6 bases between. The CDR3 loop reads CATSRGRDEQYF. DNA of the CDR3: TGTGCCACCAGCAGAGGCAGGGACGAGCAGTACTTC.

The chain couples TRBV28 to TRBJ2-1; D is ambiguous. CDR1 and CDR2 (germline): MDHEN, SYDVKM. V was cut by 6 bases and J by 3 bases, with 6 bases left in between. The CDR3 sequence is 12 residues long. This CDR3 reads CASSIYYNEQFF. As DNA, the CDR3 is TGTGCCAGCAGCATCTACTACAATGAGCAGTTCTTC.

This clonotype was picked up a small number of times. This chain links TRBV10-2 with TRBJ2-1, with D possibly being TRBD2 (6 bases). The length of the CDR3 is 15 residues. Between the trimmed V and J ends, which lost 3 bases and 5 bases, there was a span of 14 bases. Germline loops: CDR1 WSHSY, CDR2 SAAADI. The CDR3 coding sequence is TGCGCCAGCAGTGAAATGGACTATTACGACAATGAGCAGTTCTTC. Amino acid sequence: CASSEMDYYDNEQFF.

A single count supports this clonotype. The chain couples TRBV20-1 to TRBJ2-7; D gene uncertain. The V gene's germline CDR1 is DFQATT and CDR2 SNEGSKA (reference sequence). This CDR3 region has 13 residues. Between the trimmed V and J ends, which lost 6 bases and 6 bases, there was a span of 18 bases. The chain's CDR3 is CSAKVADLAEQYF. DNA for the CDR3: TGCAGTGCCAAGGTGGCAGATCTGGCCGAGCAGTACTTC.

This clonotype was picked up a small number of times. This chain connects TRBV18 to TRBJ2-1; tentative D call: TRBD2 (6 bases). The V end lost 5 bases, the J end lost 4 bases, and 9 bases lay between the germline ends. CDR1 is KGHSH and CDR2 is LQKENI in the germline V gene. The CDR3 has 13 residues. The DNA for the CDR3 is TGTGCCAGCTCATCAGCGGGTTACAATGAGCAGTTCTTC. It encodes CASSSAGYNEQFF. Together with reference TRBV18 and TRBJ2-1, the CDR3 gives the full variable domain: NAGVMQNPRHLVRRRGQEARLRCSPMKGHSHVYWYRQLPEEGLKFMVYLQKENIIDESGMPKERFSAEFPKEGPSILRIQQVVRGDSAAYFCASSSAGYNEQFFGPGTRLTVL.

The chain combines TRBV4-2 with TRBJ2-7; D is perhaps TRBD2 (5 bases). Germline values: CDR1 LGHNA, CDR2 YNFKEQ. This CDR3 has 15 amino acids. V shed 4 bases and J shed 5 bases, with 18 bases lying between them. The CDR3 nucleotides read TGTGCCAGCAGCCGAACTAGAAACATCCTAGACGAGCAGTACTTC. Protein product: CASSRTRNILDEQYF.

V gene TRBV10-1 combines with J gene TRBJ2-2; unclear D gene. Deletions cut 3 bases from V and 6 bases from J, with 17 bases between. The CDR3 runs to 16 residues. Germline CDR1 and CDR2: WNHNN and SYGVQD (reference sequence). CDR3 sequence: CASSDGLDPRAGELFF. CDR3 coding DNA: TGCGCCAGCAGTGATGGTTTGGATCCTCGGGCCGGGGAGCTGTTTTTT.